This T cell receptor beta chain comes out of a study of blood T cells in healthy people across ages. Study-wide results and caveats: Measured against age, TCR beta diversity per million T cells decreased in a roughly linear manner.

The table lists this clonotype with a few counts. Its target is unknown. Sample-barcoded 5' priming and a J-beta primer mix drove a second PCR of roughly 6 to 12 cycles. From the 5' RACE reads, TCRdb called clonotypes with MiXCR, one entry per CDR3 protein. Among 720,000 or so distinct CDR3 sequences listed, approximately 40% were seen once. CDR1 and CDR2 (germline): MDHEN, SYDVKM. J gave up 6 bases and V 5 bases, and 5 bases lay outside the gene matches. CDR3 size: 13 residues. Sequencing input: blood. The TCR comes from a man older than 75 in good health. The rearrangement uses TRBV28 and TRBJ2-3, with 7 bases fitting TRBD2. The CDR3 loop is CASSKGGPDTQYF. In DNA form, the CDR3 reads TGTGCCAGCAGTAAGGGAGGGCCGGATACGCAGTATTTT.